These 22 T cell receptor beta chains came from one sample sequenced in a study of regulatory T cells in long-lasting Graves disease. As to time point: persistent/refractory GD, antithyroid drugs over 5 years with positive TRAb. The authors made the TCR library using RNA they extracted from PBMCs. Arm-PCR of CDR3 regions with iRepertoire HTBI primers generated TCR beta libraries. TCRdb reanalysed the multiplex PCR reads using MiXCR and keeps one entry per CDR3 protein. Found here are fewer than 450,000 distinct CDR3 sequences, about a quarter of them singletons; the top ten hold around 26%. This sample comprised peripheral blood mononuclear cells (PBMCs), obtained when the disease was refractory, from a patient treated with antithyroid drugs. The receptors derive from a female donor with Graves disease.

This clonotype was recorded many times. The chain links TRBV2 to TRBJ1-1, with TRBD1 matching over 8 bases. The CDR3 consists of 14 residues. With 8 bases clipped from V and 1 base from J, the junction kept 6 bases outside the gene matches. Germline CDR1 and CDR2: SNHLY and FYNNEI. The CDR3 region is CASWGQAANTEAFF. DNA for the CDR3: TGTGCCAGCTGGGGACAGGCTGCGAACACTGAAGCTTTCTTT. Full variable domain (rest looked up from reference TRBV2 and TRBJ1-1): EPEVTQTPSHQVTQMGQEVILRCVPISNHLYFYWYRQILGQKVEFLVSFYNNEISEKSEIFDDQFSVERPDGSNFTLKIRSTKLEDSAMYFCASWGQAANTEAFFGQGTRLTVV.

The chain has TRBV20-1 and TRBJ1-6; D uncertain. The CDR3 covers 16 residues. Germline-derived CDR1 and CDR2 are DFQATT and SNEGSKA (reference sequence). Trimming cost V 1 base and J 1 base, with 11 bases left between them. CDR3: CSARAGSRSYNSPLHF. CDR3 DNA sequence: TGCAGTGCTAGAGCCGGGTCACGGTCCTATAATTCACCCCTCCACTTT.

This clonotype was detected ten times or more. V is TRBV15 and J is TRBJ2-5; D may be TRBD1 or TRBD2 (6 bases each). V lost 5 bases and J lost 4, with 23 bases in between. Germline values: CDR1 LNHNV, CDR2 YYDKDF (reference sequence). The CDR3 is made up of 17 amino acids. CDR3 coding DNA: TGTGCCACCAGCGGGCCCAGAGGTGGGGGGCTAGGAGAGACCCAGTACTTC. Translating gives CATSGPRGGGLGETQYF.

There are a few counts of this clonotype. The rearrangement uses TRBV29-1 and TRBJ2-5, with 9 bases that match TRBD1. CDR1 and CDR2 from the germline V gene are SQVTM and ANQGSEA. With V trimmed by 8 bases and J by 5 bases, 12 bases remained unmatched. The CDR3 runs 14 residues. The CDR3 is CSYAIGTGMETQYF. CDR3 nucleotides: TGCAGCTACGCCATCGGGACAGGGATGGAGACCCAGTACTTC.

This rearrangement joins TRBV20-1 to TRBJ2-4, with D possibly matching TRBD2 (7 bases). Germline V lookup: CDR1 DFQATT, CDR2 SNEGSKA (reference sequence). This CDR3 is built from 15 residues. The V end lost 0 bases, the J end lost 8 bases, and 17 bases lay between the germline ends. CDR3: CSARDAAWGGDIQYF. Here the CDR3 DNA reads TGCAGTGCTAGAGATGCCGCGTGGGGGGGCGACATTCAGTACTTC.

This chain joins TRBV2 and TRBJ2-3, with D tentatively TRBD2 (6 bases). CDR3 size: 14 residues. Germline CDR1 and CDR2: SNHLY and FYNNEI. V shed 2 bases and J shed 6 bases, with 12 bases lying between them. In nucleotides, the CDR3 is TGTGCCAGCAGTGAATCCGGGAGCATCGATACGCAGTATTTT. Residues: CASSESGSIDTQYF.

Points on this clonotype: A much larger clonotype is one base distant, so this may be a read error. The CDR3 DNA sequence: TGTGCCAGCGGCAAGGAGACAGGGACTAATGAAAAACTGTTTTTT. Encoded protein: CASGKETGTNEKLFF. This chain uses TRBV5-5 with TRBJ1-4, with 7 positions matching TRBD1. CDR1 and CDR2 from the germline V gene are SGHKS and YYEKEE (reference sequence). Unmatched junction bases numbered 8, after V lost 7 bases and J lost 2 bases. The CDR3 runs to 15 residues.

The table lists this clonotype with many counts. The chain joins TRBV2 to TRBJ1-1; no clear D. Germline loops: CDR1 SNHLY, CDR2 FYNNEI. V lost 8 bases to trimming and J lost 0 bases, with 7 bases between them. The CDR3 consists of 12 residues. DNA of the CDR3: TGTGCCAGCGGTCAGTTGAACACTGAAGCTTTCTTT. Translated, it gives CASGQLNTEAFF. Together with reference TRBV2 and TRBJ1-1, the CDR3 gives the full variable domain: EPEVTQTPSHQVTQMGQEVILRCVPISNHLYFYWYRQILGQKVEFLVSFYNNEISEKSEIFDDQFSVERPDGSNFTLKIRSTKLEDSAMYFCASGQLNTEAFFGQGTRLTVV.

This clonotype was detected many times. The chain employs TRBV15 and TRBJ1-1; D is unclear. V was cut by 5 bases and J by 0 bases, with 4 bases left in between. This CDR3 spans 12 amino acids. Germline loops: CDR1 LNHNV, CDR2 YYDKDF (reference sequence). CDR3 DNA: TGTGCCACCAGCCGGTTGAACACTGAAGCTTTCTTT. Amino acids: CATSRLNTEAFF.

This clonotype appeared many times. This chain connects TRBV2 to TRBJ2-5, with TRBD1 as a possible D gene (6 bases). Looked up from germline, CDR1 is SNHLY and CDR2 is FYNNEI. This CDR3 has 16 residues. Trimming took 7 bases from V and 1 from J, leaving 19 bases between them. The CDR3 nucleotides read TGTGCCAGCACCCCCATGAGACAGGCCGCCCAAGAGACCCAGTACTTC. This codes for CASTPMRQAAQETQYF.

This clonotype occurred many times. This chain uses TRBV11-2 with TRBJ2-7; D is possibly TRBD2 (6 bases). This CDR3 region has 13 residues. CDR1 and CDR2 (germline): SGHAT, FQNNGV. The germline V and J ends were trimmed by 8 bases and 1 base, with 12 bases remaining between them. CDR3 DNA: TGTGCCAGCTCTCGAGCGGGTTCCTACGAGCAGTACTTC. It encodes CASSRAGSYEQYF. Drawing the rest from reference TRBV11-2 and TRBJ2-7, the complete variable domain is EAGVAQSPRYKIIEKRQSVAFWCNPISGHATLYWYQQILGQGPKLLIQFQNNGVVDDSQLPKDRFSAERLKGVDSTLKIQPAKLEDSAVYLCASSRAGSYEQYFGPGTRLTVT.

The chain is built from TRBV20-1 and TRBJ1-6, with 7 bases identical to TRBD1. The CDR3 length is 13 residues. V dropped 1 base and J dropped 6; count of bases not matched to a gene: 0. Germline CDR1 DFQATT, CDR2 SNEGSKA (reference sequence). The CDR3 DNA reads TGCAGTGCTAGAGGACAGGGTAATTCACCCCTCCACTTT. Its translation: CSARGQGNSPLHF.

This clonotype was seen many times. The chain carries TRBV12-3 or TRBV12-4 and TRBJ2-7; 7 nucleotides align to TRBD1. The CDR3 loop spans 13 amino acids. V lost 7 bases, J lost 1 base, and 4 bases stayed unmatched. CDR3 sequence: CASTTDRSYEQYF. The CDR3 DNA reads TGTGCCAGCACGACGGACAGGTCCTACGAGCAGTACTTC.

Ten or more counts support this clonotype. The rearrangement uses TRBV2 and TRBJ2-7; D possibly corresponds to TRBD2 (5 bases). Germline V gives CDR1 SNHLY, CDR2 FYNNEI. Trimming stripped 6 bases from V and 6 bases from J, with 18 bases between. The CDR3 consists of 14 residues. DNA of the CDR3: TGTGCCAGCAGCGAAAGCGGATTGCTTTCCGAGCAGTACTTC. This codes for CASSESGLLSEQYF.

This clonotype has at least ten counts. This chain joins TRBV7-2 and TRBJ2-7; the match to TRBD1 covers 9 bases. The V and J ends lost 5 bases and 6 bases, in that order; junction bases with no gene match: 5. Per germline, CDR1 SGHTA and CDR2 FQGNSA. The CDR3 contains 13 residues. This CDR3 reads CASSPGTGSEQYF. The CDR3 DNA is TGTGCCAGCAGCCCGGGGACAGGGAGCGAGCAGTACTTC.

The chain joins TRBV7-9 to TRBJ1-2, with D hard to call. Trimming cost V 5 bases and J 8 bases, with 12 bases left between them. CDR1 is SEHNR, CDR2 FQNEAQ, per germline (reference sequence). The CDR3 is made up of 12 amino acids. CDR3 DNA sequence: TGTGCCAGCAGCGAGAGCCTGGACGGCTACACCTTC. Amino acids: CASSESLDGYTF. The full variable domain, with the rest looked up from reference TRBV7-9 and TRBJ1-2, is DTGVSQNPRHKITKRGQNVTFRCDPISEHNRLYWYRQTLGQGPEFLTYFQNEAQLEKSRLLSDRFSAERPKGSFSTLEIQRTEQGDSAMYLCASSESLDGYTFGSGTRLTVV.

At least ten counts were recorded for this clonotype. The chain joins TRBV6-2 or TRBV6-3 to TRBJ2-5, with 9 bases fitting TRBD1. With V trimmed by 8 bases and J by 2 bases, 6 bases remained unmatched. Germline V gene data show CDR1 as MNHEY and CDR2 as SVGEGT. CDR3 length: 14 amino acids. As DNA, the CDR3 is TGTGCCAGCTCTCACGGGACAGGGCAAGAGACCCAGTACTTC. Translated, it gives CASSHGTGQETQYF.

This clonotype was observed at least ten times. The rearrangement uses TRBV2 and TRBJ2-5; D gene unclear. The germline V gene encodes CDR1 SNHLY and CDR2 FYNNEI. Trimming removed 6 bases from V and 5 bases from J, with 10 bases in between. The CDR3 totals 12 residues. CDR3 nucleotides: TGTGCCAGCAGCGGGTTCGGGGAGACCCAGTACTTC. Amino acid sequence: CASSGFGETQYF.

V is TRBV20-1 and J is TRBJ2-5, with D unclear. Looked up from germline, CDR1 is DFQATT and CDR2 is SNEGSKA (reference sequence). The V end was cut by 5 bases, the J end by 0 bases, with 16 bases between. The CDR3 contains 15 residues. The CDR3 DNA follows: TGCAGTGCTGAAACCTGGAGTCCGTACCAAGAGACCCAGTACTTC. Its protein is CSAETWSPYQETQYF.

This clonotype was seen many times. CDR3 loop: CASSELLSNQPQHF. The CDR3 coding sequence is TGTGCCAGCAGTGAACTCCTTAGCAATCAGCCCCAGCATTTT. The chain carries TRBV28 and TRBJ1-5; no firm D call. Germline assignment: CDR1 MDHEN and CDR2 SYDVKM. Trimming took off 5 bases at V and 0 bases at J, with 8 bases between the two ends. The CDR3 has 14 amino acids.

This clonotype was recorded many times. The V and J genes are TRBV20-1 and TRBJ2-7; the match to TRBD2 covers 7 bases. CDR1 DFQATT and CDR2 SNEGSKA come from the germline V gene (reference sequence). The junction had 9 bases not matched to a gene; V was cut back by 3 bases and J by 4 bases. The CDR3 covers 14 residues. The CDR3 here is CSASFSSGVYEQYF. The DNA for the CDR3 is TGCAGTGCTAGTTTCTCTAGCGGAGTTTACGAGCAGTACTTC.

This clonotype has more than one count but fewer than ten. The gene calls are TRBV29-1 and TRBJ1-2, with a tentative D call TRBD1 (5 bases). The V end lost 3 bases, the J end lost 10 bases, and 12 bases lay between the germline ends. Per the germline V gene, CDR1 is SQVTM and CDR2 is ANQGSEA. There are 11 residues in the CDR3. The CDR3 bases are TGCAGCGTTGATCGGGACTTTTCCTACACCTTC. Translating it yields CSVDRDFSYTF.